The next 21 T cell receptor beta chains were all read from a single sample in a study of blood T cell repertoires in COVID-19. Clones were read by immunoSEQ multiplex PCR, and TCRdb kept only the in-frame ones, dropping some. The profile shows about 300,000 clones, over 75% of them singletons. The sequenced material came from peripheral blood. All receptors come from a woman under 40 with COVID-19, enrolled during active disease.

The chain is built from TRBV28 and TRBJ2-7, with D possibly being TRBD2 (6 bases). Germline CDR1 is MDHEN and CDR2 is SYDVKM. V lost 3 bases to trimming and J lost 7 bases, with 10 bases between them. The length of the CDR3 is 12 residues. The CDR3 protein is CASSFDAGEQYF. CDR3 coding DNA: TGTGCCAGCAGTTTTGACGCGGGGGAGCAGTACTTC. The full variable domain, in which reference TRBV28 and TRBJ2-7 provide the parts outside the CDR3, is DVKVTQSSRYLVKRTGEKVFLECVQDMDHENMFWYRQDPGLGLRLIYFSYDVKMKEKGDIPEGYSVSREKKERFSLILESASTNQTSMYLCASSFDAGEQYFGPGTRLTVT.

This chain joins TRBV20-1 and TRBJ1-4, with a tentative D call TRBD1 (6 bases). V shed 6 bases and J shed 10 bases, with 12 bases lying between them. CDR3 length: 11 residues. Germline CDR1 is DFQATT and CDR2 is SNEGSKA (reference sequence). The CDR3 loop is CSALRGGKLFF. The CDR3, as DNA: TGCAGTGCCCTTAGGGGGGGAAAACTGTTTTTT.

The chain joins TRBV11-2 to TRBJ2-4; 7 bases fit TRBD1. J was trimmed by 3 bases and V by 2 bases; bases with no gene match: 7. The CDR3 is 16 amino acids. Germline values: CDR1 SGHAT, CDR2 FQNNGV. The DNA of the CDR3 is TGTGCCAGCAGCTTAATCACAGGGGTAGTCAAAAACATTCAGTACTTC. Translation gives CASSLITGVVKNIQYF.

The chain joins TRBV5-6 to TRBJ1-5; possibly TRBD1 for D (6 bases). The germline V and J ends were trimmed by 4 bases and 1 base, with 15 bases remaining between them. Germline V lookup: CDR1 SGHDT, CDR2 YYEEEE. The CDR3 has 16 residues. The CDR3 coding sequence is TGTGCCAGCAGCCAGGTCTCACAGGGCAGCAATCAGCCCCAGCATTTT. This gives the protein CASSQVSQGSNQPQHF.

This CDR3 reads CASTPGERTDTQYF. In nucleotides, the CDR3 is TGTGCCAGCACTCCAGGGGAGAGGACAGATACGCAGTATTTT. The chain couples TRBV2 to TRBJ2-3; a weak D match, TRBD1 (6 bases). The CDR3 is 14 amino acids. V lost 7 bases and J lost 3, with 14 bases in between. Germline V gives CDR1 SNHLY, CDR2 FYNNEI.

The rearrangement joins TRBV7-3 to TRBJ2-3; 7 bases match TRBD1. Looked up from germline, CDR1 is SGHTA and CDR2 is FQGTGA. The CDR3 extends over 14 amino acids. The V segment lost 8 bases and the J segment 2 bases; nucleotides outside the gene matches: 7. The DNA of the CDR3 is TGTGCCAGCGCCAGGACAGGACCCACAGATACGCAGTATTTT. Its protein product is CASARTGPTDTQYF.

The gene calls are TRBV29-1 and TRBJ2-5; 9 nucleotides match TRBD2. CDR1 is SQVTM and CDR2 is ANQGSEA in the germline V gene. This CDR3 is 12 amino acids long. V lost 4 bases and J lost 3; bases outside the gene matches: 0. This chain's CDR3 is CSVVAGEETQYF. The DNA for the CDR3 is TGCAGCGTTGTAGCGGGAGAAGAGACCCAGTACTTC.

The chain joins TRBV5-1 to TRBJ2-5, with 11 bases aligning to TRBD1. CDR1 is SGHRS, CDR2 YFSETQ, per germline. The CDR3 is 16 residues long. The V segment lost 4 bases and the J segment 4 bases; nucleotides outside the gene matches: 9. As DNA, the CDR3 is TGCGCCAGCAGCGGTAGGGACAGGGGGTCCGGAGAGACCCAGTACTTC. Translation: CASSGRDRGSGETQYF.

This clone was detected a few times. The gene calls are TRBV6-5 and TRBJ2-1; no clear D gene. V was clipped by 3 bases and J by 5 bases, with 8 bases between them. The CDR3 runs to 13 residues. Germline CDR1 MNHEY, CDR2 SVGAGI. CDR3 amino acids: CASSYRSNNEQFF. In nucleotides, the CDR3 is TGTGCCAGCAGTTATCGGTCTAACAATGAGCAGTTCTTC.

This clone came up a few times. The V gene is TRBV5-1, the J gene TRBJ1-1, with D possibly matching TRBD1 (5 bases). Germline CDR1 and CDR2: SGHRS and YFSETQ. The CDR3 sequence is 15 residues long. V lost 6 bases to trimming and J lost 5 bases, with 20 bases between them. The CDR3 loop reads CASKDDRGWATEAFF. The CDR3 region has the DNA TGCGCCAGCAAAGATGATAGGGGTTGGGCGACTGAAGCTTTCTTT.

V usage is TRBV24-1 and J usage is TRBJ1-1; TRBD1 agrees at 10 bases. V was pared by 4 bases and J by 3 bases, with 4 bases of the junction left unmatched. The germline V gene encodes CDR1 KGHDR and CDR2 SFDVKD. The CDR3 totals 15 residues. This CDR3 is CATSDPGTGDTEAFF. DNA for the CDR3: TGTGCCACCAGTGACCCCGGGACAGGGGACACTGAAGCTTTCTTT.

The chain employs TRBV6-5 and TRBJ1-4, with TRBD1 as a possible D gene (5 bases). From germline, CDR1 is MNHEY and CDR2 SVGAGI. Trimming removed 8 bases from V and 0 bases from J, with 16 bases in between. The CDR3 consists of 16 residues. The CDR3 here is CASRWAGRTTNEKLFF. In nucleotides, the CDR3 is TGTGCCAGCCGTTGGGCAGGGCGGACAACTAATGAAAAACTGTTTTTT.

The chain couples TRBV6-2 or TRBV6-3 to TRBJ2-2, with TRBD1 as a possible D gene (5 bases). The germline V gene encodes CDR1 MNHEY and CDR2 SVGEGT. The CDR3 has 13 amino acids. V shed 2 bases and J shed 7 bases, with 8 bases lying between them. CDR3 sequence reads: CASSYQGSGELFF. CDR3 DNA sequence: TGTGCCAGCAGTTACCAGGGTAGCGGGGAGCTGTTTTTT.

This clone was seen more than once but under ten times. The CDR3 sequence is CASSPNQPQHF. The CDR3 DNA sequence: TGTGCCAGCAGCCCAAATCAGCCCCAGCATTTT. The V call is TRBV28, the J call TRBJ1-5; D not resolved. This CDR3 is 11 amino acids long. Looked up from germline, CDR1 is MDHEN and CDR2 is SYDVKM. The germline V and J ends were trimmed by 6 bases and 4 bases, with 4 bases remaining between them.

The chain joins TRBV7-3 to TRBJ2-1; 13 bases align to TRBD2. The CDR3 spans 15 residues. CDR1 SGHTA and CDR2 FQGTGA come from the germline V gene. Losses at the gene ends were 5 bases for V and 8 bases for J; bases not matched to a gene: 6. The CDR3 is CASSLGTSGNDEQFF. The CDR3 DNA reads TGTGCCAGCAGCCTCGGGACTAGCGGGAACGATGAGCAGTTCTTC.

The rearrangement links TRBV20-1 to TRBJ1-6; no reliable D call. This CDR3 has 11 amino acids. The germline V gene encodes CDR1 DFQATT and CDR2 SNEGSKA (reference sequence). Trimming shortened V by 3 bases and J by 9 bases, and 6 bases separated the two germline ends. The CDR3: CSARGSSPLHF. The CDR3, as DNA: TGCAGTGCTAGGGGGAGTTCACCCCTCCACTTT.

The chain recombines TRBV10-1 with TRBJ2-1, with TRBD2 matching over 8 bases. Trimming removed 3 bases from V and 7 bases from J; junction bases left unmatched: 8. Per germline, CDR1 WNHNN and CDR2 SYGVQD (reference sequence). The CDR3 sequence is 15 residues long. The DNA for the CDR3 is TGCGCCAGCAGTGATGCGTCGGGAGGGTCGAATGAGCAGTTCTTC. Translation: CASSDASGGSNEQFF.

V gene TRBV9 combines with J gene TRBJ1-2; D perhaps matches TRBD1 (5 bases). V lost 4 bases, J lost 0 bases, and 13 bases lay in between. CDR3 size: 15 residues. Per the germline V gene, CDR1 is SGDLS and CDR2 is YYNGEE. As DNA, the CDR3 is TGTGCCAGCAGCCCGGGAGGGGCCTCTAACTATGGCTACACCTTC. Translation gives CASSPGGASNYGYTF.

The chain couples TRBV5-1 to TRBJ2-7; unclear D gene. V shed 3 bases and J shed 5 bases, with 9 bases lying between them. The CDR3 extends over 12 amino acids. Looked up from germline, CDR1 is SGHRS and CDR2 is YFSETQ. Written as DNA, the CDR3 is TGCGCCAGCAGCTCCAGGTTTAACGAGCAGTACTTC. It yields the protein CASSSRFNEQYF.

The rearrangement joins TRBV11-2 to TRBJ1-4; 10 positions agree with TRBD1. Germline CDR1 reads SGHAT; CDR2 reads FQNNGV. V trimming: 1 base; J trimming: 5 bases; junction bases outside the gene matches: 4. CDR3 size: 16 residues. The CDR3 spells CASSLGGQGGNEKLFF. CDR3 DNA: TGTGCCAGCAGCTTAGGAGGACAGGGGGGAAATGAAAAACTGTTTTTT.

Only one count was recorded for this clone. The rearrangement joins TRBV5-1 to TRBJ1-1; D is uncertain. Germline CDR1 reads SGHRS; CDR2 reads YFSETQ. V lost 5 bases to trimming and J lost 0 bases, with 14 bases between them. This CDR3 has 15 amino acids. The CDR3 spells CASSFTGVMNTEAFF. DNA for the CDR3: TGCGCCAGCAGTTTTACGGGAGTGATGAACACTGAAGCTTTCTTT.